Given below is one T cell receptor (beta chain) in context. Regarding time point: 2014-2015 season, pre-vaccination. Community-dwelling subjects without influenza vaccination in the prior 6 months were enrolled. This record comes from a study of follicular helper T cells after annual influenza vaccination. In the study overall: Blood was drawn on days 0, 7 and 28 after vaccination. For some subjects, blood spans the 2013-2014, 2014-2015 and 2015-2016 annual vaccinations.

Data came from immunoSEQ multiplex PCR; TCRdb stores just in-frame clones and leaves some out. This sample has approximately 30,000 clones; roughly 80% occur once, and the top ten carry about 1.2%. The source was CXCR5+ CD38- circulating T follicular helper cells from blood, collected on the day of influenza vaccination. The subset was: circulating Tfh, non-naive CD4+CXCR5+PD-1+ (ICOS+CD38+ or ICOS-CD38-). This clonotype was obtained from an adult who received the influenza vaccine.

For the CDR3, the DNA is TGTGCCAGTACCCCTAGCGGGACCTCCTACGAGCAGTACTTC. Its translation: CASTPSGTSYEQYF. This rearrangement joins TRBV19 to TRBJ2-7; 9 bases agree with TRBD2. Unmatched junction bases numbered 4, after V lost 7 bases and J lost 0 bases. This CDR3 has 14 residues. CDR1 and CDR2 (germline): LNHDA, SQIVND (reference sequence).